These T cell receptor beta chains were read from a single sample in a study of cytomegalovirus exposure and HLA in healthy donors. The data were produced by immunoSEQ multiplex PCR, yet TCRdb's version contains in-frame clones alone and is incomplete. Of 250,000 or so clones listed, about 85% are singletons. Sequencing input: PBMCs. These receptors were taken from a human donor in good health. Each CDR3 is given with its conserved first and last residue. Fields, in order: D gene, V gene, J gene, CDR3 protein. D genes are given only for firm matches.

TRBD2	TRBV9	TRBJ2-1	CASSVAGGFGDEQFF
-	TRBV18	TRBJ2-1	CASSETQTSSYNEQFF
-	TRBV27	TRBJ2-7	CASNPKTGSSYEQYF
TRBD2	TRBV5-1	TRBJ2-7	CASRQNSGSPSGEQYF
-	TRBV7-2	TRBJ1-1	CASSPIAGSAFF
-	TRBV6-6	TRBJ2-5	CASSQEFGGETQYF
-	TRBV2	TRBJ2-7	CASMIGGNSYEQYF
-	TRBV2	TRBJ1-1	CASTWGLNQAFF
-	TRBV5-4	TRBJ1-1	CASSLITGRTEAFF
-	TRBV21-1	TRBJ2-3	CASSKPSGRRTDTQYF
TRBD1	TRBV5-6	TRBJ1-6	CASSLRTGAYSSSPLHF